This T cell receptor (beta chain) emerged from a study of cytomegalovirus exposure and HLA in healthy donors (dated by TCRdb to about 2017). Regarding the study in general: In an earlier analysis of approximately 640 of the donors, approximately 260 Gb of sequence data and 90 million to 130 million unique TCR beta sequences from about 190 million T cells were reported. About 330 gigabases of sequencing data and 70 million to 95 million unique TCR sequences made up an early release that covered 640 HLA-typed donors. Of the 300 to 500 genotyped donors, 81% were placed in the genetic ancestry cluster associated with self-reported Caucasian donors. The study aimed to test whether cataloging public T cell receptors could reveal signatures of past pathogen exposure. The T cell repertoires of roughly 660 subjects were profiled by immunosequencing and related to cytomegalovirus serostatus. Along with the approximately 700-subject first cohort, a separate validation cohort of over a hundred different subjects was used. To predict cytomegalovirus infection status, the study combined high-throughput TCR immunosequencing, statistical association of individual TCRs with disease status, and machine learning. In a later analysis, previously published TCR beta repertoires from some 640 donors were re-analyzed and high-resolution HLA genotyping was added so that TCR occurrence patterns could be studied. Rather than using new phenotypic data, the later analysis identified candidate immune exposures from TCR beta sequences and from how often those sequences occurred across donors. An earlier analysis of 587 of the donors used high-throughput TCR beta sequencing to judge whether each TCR beta V gene segment behaved as functional or pseudogenic. Donor age, sex, ethnicity and CMV serostatus were compiled together with the repertoire data. A later genetic analysis took genome-wide SNP genotypes for 398 of the 666 donors and used that subset as a discovery cohort. All discovery cohort repertoires had been generated using a single sequencing platform. HLA typing included class I and class II loci at four-digit resolution. The number of donors typed differed by locus, with roughly 620-630 for A, B, C, DRB1 and DQB1, roughly 550 for DQA1, 600 to 610 for DPA1, and some 440 for DPB1. Roughly five DR-DQ haplotypes were handled as single units for association and clustering, since linkage in the cohort was strong. Across some 400 genotyped donors of the cohort, an average of approximately 200,000 unique TCR beta nucleotide sequences per donor were sequenced, and about a sixth of those sequences were non-productive. Points the paper makes about the study in general: Most TCR sequences were seen in very few donors, while some public TCRs were found in many individuals. V-gene and J-gene trimming of TCR beta chains was associated with a missense DCLRE1C variant in a later genetic analysis, and the association was replicated in an independent cohort. The sequencing pipeline was judged likely to have produced a cluster of highly shared sequence variants as a technical artifact. Because counts were too low, about 18 rarely observed V segments, including chromosome 9 orphons, were excluded from the earlier analysis of some 590 of the donors. The cohort was sequenced for TCR beta chains only, and without alpha or paired-chain data the features that could be detected were limited. A later genetic analysis reported fewer N-insertions in productive TCRs among donors in an Asian-associated ancestry cluster than the roughly 690-donor mean. Some IMGT-functional V segments, including TRBV6-2 and TRBV6-3, could not be distinguished by the 87-base-pair reads and were therefore excluded. A few of the identified cytomegalovirus-associated TCR beta chains were confirmed in vitro to be specific for cytomegalovirus antigens. According to a later analysis, most CMV-associated TCR beta chains appeared to be HLA-restricted, and the HLA associations seemed to be driven largely by CMV exposure. At a false discovery rate of 0.05, a later analysis linked roughly 17,000 TCR beta sequences to specific HLA alleles. The classifier was reported to diagnose cytomegalovirus status with high specificity and sensitivity in both the original and validation cohorts. A later analysis reported that several top co-occurrence clusters appeared linked to parvovirus B19, influenza, CMV and Epstein-Barr virus. The only immune exposure information available for the cohort was CMV serostatus. Because some donors lacked HLA typing at each locus, the association tests relied only on the typed subset. The study listed 150 to 200 TCR beta chains as associated with cytomegalovirus. A further reported finding was that TCR beta sequences accurately predicted the HLA-A and HLA-B alleles for most subjects in the first cohort. Broadly in line with IMGT annotations, most TCR beta V segments showed up in productive rearrangements about 87% or about 30% of the time in an earlier analysis of roughly 590 of the donors. Correlated functional status among segregating V segments might reflect linkage disequilibrium, but an unknown experimental factor could not be ruled out. When HLA alleles, especially DR and DQ, strongly co-occurred, TCR associations were difficult to assign to individual alleles. A later analysis found that HLA-associated TCR beta chains were more clonally expanded and had lower generation probabilities than equally common non-associated chains. A later analysis found that TCR association rates varied across HLA loci, with DRB1 alleles showing the most associated TCRs and HLA-C alleles the fewest. The authors suggested that the approach could potentially be extended to other disease states and immunological phenotypes. Sequencing depth was assumed to be roughly uniform across donors in the presence/absence analyses, though that assumption may not hold.

The germline V gene (reference sequence) specifies SGHNT as CDR1 and YYREEE as CDR2. The V end gives up 4 bases and the J end 2 bases, leaving 3 bases in the junction not matched to a gene. Spanning cysteine to phenylalanine, the CDR3 consists of 15 amino acids. Just the 45-base CDR3 DNA is kept, in frame starting at base 1. In total, 500 to 700 healthy bone marrow donors made up the cohort. All cohort members were sampled while nominally healthy, although unrecorded immune exposures were likely present. The donor tested CMV seropositive, placing the donor among the 290 or so seropositive members of the cohort. A peripheral blood sample was collected from each donor, and TCR beta sequencing was performed on peripheral blood mononuclear cells. Genomic DNA was extracted from the blood cell samples with the Qiagen DNeasy Blood Extraction Kit. Notes on this clone: Its antigen target is currently unknown. Base quality data are lacking; no much larger clone is found one base away.

Receptor amplification or capture employed the immunoSEQ multiplex PCR assay. The multiplex PCR relied on a mix of 60 forward primers for TCR Vbeta segments and 13 reverse primers for TCR Jbeta segments. A multiplex PCR assay on genomic DNA amplified the CDR3 region of rearranged TCR beta genes. On the Illumina HiSeq System, the amplified TCR beta libraries were sequenced as 87-base-pair reads. The authors' analysis ran thus. A later analysis counted tens of millions of unique TCR beta chains across the 666 repertoires, and around 9.9 million of these chains were shared by at least two donors. A nearest-neighbor algorithm error-corrected the raw reads and collapsed the reads into unique sequences, merging closely related sequences to remove PCR and sequencing errors. CDR3 sequences were aligned to IMGT reference sequences to assign V, D and J gene segments. For a sequence to be retained, a match of at least six nucleotides was required to both a V gene segment and a J gene segment. A rearrangement counted as productive if the CDR3 had no stop codons and remained in frame with V and J, and every other rearrangement counted as non-productive. CDR3 was defined according to IMGT convention as the region running from the second conserved V-encoded cysteine to the conserved J-encoded phenylalanine. The earlier analysis of roughly 590 of the donors excluded any sequence lacking an unambiguous match to a single V gene segment. In an earlier analysis of about 590 of the donors, a V segment was called functional when productive rearrangements were above 56.7%, and segregating when the standard deviation between donors exceeded 5%. A statistical classification framework was developed to diagnose cytomegalovirus status using the catalog of TCR beta chain sequences. In a later analysis, V and J genes were assigned by comparing TCR nucleotide sequences against IMGT/GENE-DB human TR gene sequences. Using the TCRdist pipeline, a later analysis assigned CDR3 sequences along with most-parsimonious VDJ recombination scenarios. In a later analysis, every TCR beta chain was defined by the combination of its CDR3 amino acid sequence and its V-gene family, and reads without a unique V-gene family were dropped. In a later analysis, several hundred highly shared, low-generation-probability nucleotide sequences were removed to address suspected cross-contamination and a sequencing artifact. A later analysis calculated a clonal expansion index for each public chain from normalized within-repertoire ranks of inferred template counts. A later analysis computed generation probabilities with a VDJ recombination model fitted to out-of-frame rearrangements, and checked the results against IGoR. Hypergeometric tests were used in a later analysis to score TCR-TCR, TCR-HLA and TCR-CMV co-occurrence, with a repertoire-size bias correction applied to the TCR pairs. In a later analysis, false discovery rates were estimated by permuting HLA or CMV assignments 20 times. In a later analysis, co-occurring TCRs were grouped using DBSCAN, with TCRdist sequence similarity added in when clustering inside HLA-allele-positive subsets. Repertoires with fewer than 30,000 or more than 120,000 public chains, plus five repertoires with anomalous nucleotide sharing, were excluded from co-occurrence clustering. TCRdb retrieved this table from immuneACCESS and kept in-frame rearrangements only. Not all clones are present; in checked studies, unresolved V genes account for under half, and no reason is known for the remainder. The V and J calls and clone size were taken over from that table, and D and trimming were inferred from the DNA. This sample gives about 140,000 clones in total; over 60% of them show up just once. Together, the top ten hold roughly 1.8% of the sample.

The receptor chain draws on TRBV5-4 and TRBJ2-7; 13 bases in the middle match TRBD2. The sequence was obtained from a female donor in good health and CMV-seropositive. Sample: PBMCs. The CDR3 is CASSIGTSGAYEQYF. The DNA sequence is TGTGCCAGCAGCATCGGGACTAGCGGGGCCTACGAGCAGTACTTC.